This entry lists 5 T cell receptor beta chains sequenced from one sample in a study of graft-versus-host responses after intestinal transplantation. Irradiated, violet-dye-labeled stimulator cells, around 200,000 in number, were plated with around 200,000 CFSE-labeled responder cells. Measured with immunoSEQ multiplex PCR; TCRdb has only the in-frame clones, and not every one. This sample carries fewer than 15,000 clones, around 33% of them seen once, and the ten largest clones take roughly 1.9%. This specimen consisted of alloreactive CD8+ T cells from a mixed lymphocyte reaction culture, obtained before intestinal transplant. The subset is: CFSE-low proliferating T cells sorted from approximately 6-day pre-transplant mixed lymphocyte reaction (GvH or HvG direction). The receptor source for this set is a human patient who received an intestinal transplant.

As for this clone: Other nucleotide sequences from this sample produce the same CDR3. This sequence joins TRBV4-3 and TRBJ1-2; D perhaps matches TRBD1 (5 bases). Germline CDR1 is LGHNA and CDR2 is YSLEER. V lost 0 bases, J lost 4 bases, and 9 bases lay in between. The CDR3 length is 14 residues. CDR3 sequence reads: CASSQDRGGYGYTF. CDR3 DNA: TGCGCCAGCAGCCAAGATAGGGGCGGCTATGGCTACACCTTC.

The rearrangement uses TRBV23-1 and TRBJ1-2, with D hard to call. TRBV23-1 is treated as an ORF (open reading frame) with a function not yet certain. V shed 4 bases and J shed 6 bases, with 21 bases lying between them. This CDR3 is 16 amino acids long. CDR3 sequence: CASSRRGWLTGDGYTF. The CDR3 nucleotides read TGCGCCAGCAGTCGTCGGGGTTGGTTGACGGGAGATGGCTACACCTTC.

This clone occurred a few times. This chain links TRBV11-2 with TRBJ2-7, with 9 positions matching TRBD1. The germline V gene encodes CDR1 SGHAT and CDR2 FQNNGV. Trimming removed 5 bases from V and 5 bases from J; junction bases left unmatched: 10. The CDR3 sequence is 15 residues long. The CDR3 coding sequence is TGTGCCAGCAGCCACCCTACAGGGGGCATCAACGAGCAGTACTTC. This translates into CASSHPTGGINEQYF.

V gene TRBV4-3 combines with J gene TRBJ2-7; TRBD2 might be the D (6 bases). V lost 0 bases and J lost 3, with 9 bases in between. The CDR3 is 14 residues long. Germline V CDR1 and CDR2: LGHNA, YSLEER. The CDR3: CASSQDGSVYEQYF. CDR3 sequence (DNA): TGCGCCAGCAGCCAAGACGGGAGTGTCTACGAGCAGTACTTC.

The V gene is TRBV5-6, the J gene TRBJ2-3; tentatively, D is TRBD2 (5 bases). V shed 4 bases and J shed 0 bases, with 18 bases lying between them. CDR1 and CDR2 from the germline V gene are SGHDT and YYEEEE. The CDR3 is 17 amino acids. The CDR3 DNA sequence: TGTGCCAGCAGCCCCGGAGGCCTCGGAACGAGCACAGATACGCAGTATTTT. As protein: CASSPGGLGTSTDTQYF. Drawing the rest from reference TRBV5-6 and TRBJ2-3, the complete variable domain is DAGVTQSPTHLIKTRGQQVTLRCSPKSGHDTVSWYQQALGQGPQFIFQYYEEEERQRGNFPDRFSGHQFPNYSSELNVNALLLGDSALYLCASSPGGLGTSTDTQYFGPGTRLTVL.